This TCR beta chain came from a study of blood T cell repertoires in COVID-19. Germline loops: CDR1 MNHNS, CDR2 SASEGT. The length of the CDR3 is 16 residues. As to this clone: A read error may be the cause here, since a much bigger clone is one base away. The identical CDR3 is also encoded by other nucleotide sequences in the sample.

Here immunoSEQ multiplex PCR was the method, and the copy in TCRdb shows in-frame clones only, minus some. The sample shows 80,000 to 100,000 clones, 80% of them seen only once. The chain recombines TRBV6-1 with TRBJ2-7; TRBD2 might be the D (7 bases). This sequence was found in a man aged 45 to 65 who had recovered from COVID-19. Material: peripheral blood. For the CDR3, the DNA is TGTGCCAGCAGTGCCTTGGGAGGGGGTTTGACCTACGAACAGTACTTC. Its protein is CASSALGGGLTYEQYF.